This T cell receptor (beta chain) was documented in a study of naive and memory T cell subsets. V lost 7 bases and J lost 5; bases outside the gene matches: 9. Germline CDR1 reads KGHSH; CDR2 reads LQKENI. The CDR3 runs to 16 residues. Two oligonucleotides, mixed equimolar, formed the beta constant-region primer covering TRBC1 and TRBC2. TCRdb re-analysed the UMI-ligation and nested PCR reads in MiXCR, keeping a single row per CDR3 protein. The sample has around 160,000 distinct CDR3 sequences, more than 15% seen once; the top ten hold about 0.15%. The chain is built from TRBV18 and TRBJ1-6; 9 nucleotides agree with TRBD1. This clonotype was sampled from a human donor in good health. Sequenced material: naive CD4+ T cells from blood. As DNA, the CDR3 is TGTGCCAGCTATATCGACCGGGACAGGGATAATTCACCCCTCCACTTT. Residues: CASYIDRDRDNSPLHF.